This is a list of T cell receptor beta chains from one sample in a study of post-analysis software for immune sequencing data. From the PCR reads, TCRdb called clonotypes with MiXCR, one entry per CDR3 protein. In the table there are about 460,000 distinct CDR3 sequences, less than 45% of which are singletons. Sequencing input: blood. The receptors stem from a girl between 5 and 17 years old with multiple sclerosis. Both conserved end residues are part of each CDR3. The D gene is left open where the match is weak. Expanded clones get a size class; other rows say once, few or many, or leave the size out.

size: few
J: TRBJ2-7
D: TRBD1
V: TRBV28
DNA: TGTGCCAGCAGTCCCTGGACAGGGAACTACGAGCAGTACTTC
CDR3: CASSPWTGNYEQYF

size: NA
J: TRBJ2-1
D: NA
V: TRBV6-1
DNA: TGTGCCAGCAGTGTCCCCTACTCCTACAATGAGCAGTTCTTC
CDR3: CASSVPYSYNEQFF

size: NA
J: TRBJ1-2
D: NA
V: TRBV2
DNA: TGTGCCAGCATCGACGGGACGTCGCCCTATGGCTACACCTTC
CDR3: CASIDGTSPYGYTF

size: NA
J: TRBJ1-2
D: NA
V: TRBV2
DNA: TGTGCCAGCAGTGATGAACGGGGGAATGGCTACACCTTC
CDR3: CASSDERGNGYTF

size: few
J: TRBJ2-7
D: TRBD2
V: TRBV4-2
DNA: TGTGCCAGCAGCCAAGATTCGGGACTAGCGGGAGGTAGCTCCTACGAGCAGTACTTC
CDR3: CASSQDSGLAGGSSYEQYF

size: NA
J: TRBJ2-1
D: NA
V: TRBV7-2
DNA: TGTGCCAGCAGCCCGAGGGGAGGTACGGTATACAATGAGCAGTTCTTC
CDR3: CASSPRGGTVYNEQFF

size: few
J: TRBJ1-2
D: NA
V: TRBV5-1
DNA: TGCGCCAGCAGCTTGGTTGGGTACGGCTATGGCTACACCTTC
CDR3: CASSLVGYGYGYTF

size: NA
J: TRBJ1-1
D: TRBD1
V: TRBV12-3/TRBV12-4
DNA: TGTGCCAGCAGTTTACTCTCCGGGACAGCATCTGAAGCTTTCTTT
CDR3: CASSLLSGTASEAFF

size: few
J: TRBJ1-1
D: NA
V: TRBV20-1
DNA: TGCAGTGCTAGGGAGGACACTGAAGCTTTCTTT
CDR3: CSAREDTEAFF

size: few
J: TRBJ2-3
D: NA
V: TRBV28
DNA: TGTGCCAGCAGTTTAGGTGAAGGGGCAGGGTGGTCAACAGATACGCAGTATTTT
CDR3: CASSLGEGAGWSTDTQYF

size: NA
J: TRBJ2-7
D: TRBD2
V: TRBV4-1
DNA: TGCGCCAGCAGCCAAGTAGGCGCTAGCGGCTACGAGCAGTACTTC
CDR3: CASSQVGASGYEQYF

size: few
J: TRBJ2-5
D: NA
V: TRBV15
DNA: TGTGCCACCAGCAGAGAGGAACTAGGAGAACAAGAGACCCAGTACTTC
CDR3: CATSREELGEQETQYF

size: NA
J: TRBJ2-3
D: TRBD2
V: TRBV3-1
DNA: TGTGCCAGCAGCCTCGGGACTAACCCGGATACGCAGTATTTT
CDR3: CASSLGTNPDTQYF

size: NA
J: TRBJ1-4
D: NA
V: TRBV29-1
DNA: TGCAGCGTTGTTTTAGGTGCAACTAATGAAAAACTGTTTTTT
CDR3: CSVVLGATNEKLFF

size: NA
J: TRBJ1-5
D: NA
V: TRBV28
DNA: TGTGCCAGCAGGGAAGGACAGACAAATCAGCCCCAGCATTTT
CDR3: CASREGQTNQPQHF

size: NA
J: TRBJ1-1
D: NA
V: TRBV10-3
DNA: TGTGCCATCAGTGAGGCAGGATTGAACACTGAAGCTTTCTTT
CDR3: CAISEAGLNTEAFF

size: NA
J: TRBJ1-1
D: NA
V: TRBV12-3/TRBV12-4
DNA: TGTGCCAGCAGTTTAGAATCACTAGGGAACACTGAAGCTTTCTTT
CDR3: CASSLESLGNTEAFF

size: NA
J: TRBJ2-7
D: TRBD1
V: TRBV24-1
DNA: TGTGCCACCAGTGAACCTGGACAGGGTTACGAGCAGTACTTC
CDR3: CATSEPGQGYEQYF

size: medium-sized
J: TRBJ2-7
D: TRBD1
V: TRBV27
DNA: TGTGCCAGCAGTGAGACCGGGACAGCCTACGAGCAGTACTTC
CDR3: CASSETGTAYEQYF

size: NA
J: TRBJ2-1
D: TRBD2
V: TRBV10-2
DNA: TGCGCCAGCAGGGGCGTAGCGGGAGTCAATGAGCAGTTCTTC
CDR3: CASRGVAGVNEQFF

size: few
J: TRBJ2-7
D: TRBD2
V: TRBV4-1
DNA: TGCGCCAGCAGCCAAGATGAGACTAGCGGGAGTTACGAGCAGTACTTC
CDR3: CASSQDETSGSYEQYF

size: NA
J: TRBJ2-1
D: TRBD2
V: TRBV29-1
DNA: TGCAGCGTCGATAGCCGTAGCGGGAGGGTCGGCAATGAGCAGTTCTTC
CDR3: CSVDSRSGRVGNEQFF

size: NA
J: TRBJ2-5
D: NA
V: TRBV12-3/TRBV12-4
DNA: TGTGCCAGCAGTTTACCCTCTCACAGGGCCCTAAGGGAGACCCAGTACTTC
CDR3: CASSLPSHRALRETQYF

size: few
J: TRBJ2-7
D: TRBD2
V: TRBV20-1
DNA: TGCAGTGCCGACGGCACTAGCGGTTACTACGAGCAGTACTTC
CDR3: CSADGTSGYYEQYF

size: NA
J: TRBJ1-3
D: NA
V: TRBV2
DNA: TGTGCCAGCCGGCTCCGCTCTGGAAACACCATATATTTT
CDR3: CASRLRSGNTIYF

size: many
J: TRBJ2-1
D: TRBD1
V: TRBV10-3
DNA: TGTGCCATCAGTGAGTCAGGGGACAGGCCCTACAATGAGCAGTTCTTC
CDR3: CAISESGDRPYNEQFF

size: NA
J: TRBJ2-3
D: TRBD2
V: TRBV9
DNA: TGTGCCAGCAGCGAGGGACTAGCGGGAGATTTCACAGATACGCAGTATTTT
CDR3: CASSEGLAGDFTDTQYF

size: few
J: TRBJ2-1
D: TRBD2
V: TRBV4-2
DNA: TGTGCCAGCAGCCAACAGGGGACTAGCTCCTACAATGAGCAGTTCTTC
CDR3: CASSQQGTSSYNEQFF